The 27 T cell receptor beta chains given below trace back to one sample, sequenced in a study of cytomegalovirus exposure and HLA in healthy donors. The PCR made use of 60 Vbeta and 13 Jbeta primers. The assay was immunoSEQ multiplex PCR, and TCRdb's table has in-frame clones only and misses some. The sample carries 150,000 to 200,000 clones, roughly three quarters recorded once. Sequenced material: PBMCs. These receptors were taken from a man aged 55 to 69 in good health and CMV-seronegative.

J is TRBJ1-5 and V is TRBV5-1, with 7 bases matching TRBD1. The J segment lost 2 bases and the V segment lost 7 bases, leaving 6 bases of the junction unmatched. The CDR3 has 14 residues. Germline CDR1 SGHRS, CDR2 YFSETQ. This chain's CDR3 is CASATGDGNQPQHF. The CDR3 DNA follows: TGCGCCAGCGCCACAGGGGACGGCAATCAGCCCCAGCATTTT.

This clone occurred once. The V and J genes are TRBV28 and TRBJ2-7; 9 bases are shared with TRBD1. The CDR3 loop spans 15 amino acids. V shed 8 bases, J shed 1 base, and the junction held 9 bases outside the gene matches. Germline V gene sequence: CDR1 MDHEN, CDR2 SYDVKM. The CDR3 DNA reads TGTGCCAGCGGTTCAGAGACAGGGGGATCCTACGAGCAGTACTTC. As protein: CASGSETGGSYEQYF. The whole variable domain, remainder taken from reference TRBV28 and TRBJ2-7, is DVKVTQSSRYLVKRTGEKVFLECVQDMDHENMFWYRQDPGLGLRLIYFSYDVKMKEKGDIPEGYSVSREKKERFSLILESASTNQTSMYLCASGSETGGSYEQYFGPGTRLTVT.

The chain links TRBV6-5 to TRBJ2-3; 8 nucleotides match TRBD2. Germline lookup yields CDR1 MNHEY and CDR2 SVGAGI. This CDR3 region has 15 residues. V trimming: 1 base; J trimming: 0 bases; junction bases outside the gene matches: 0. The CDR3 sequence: CASSYLAGSTDTQYF. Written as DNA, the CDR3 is TGTGCCAGCAGTTACTTAGCGGGGAGCACAGATACGCAGTATTTT.

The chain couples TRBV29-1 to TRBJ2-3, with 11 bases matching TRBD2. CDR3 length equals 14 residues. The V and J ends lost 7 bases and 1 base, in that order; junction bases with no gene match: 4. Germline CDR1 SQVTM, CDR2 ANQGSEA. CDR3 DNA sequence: TGCAGCGCACCACTAGCGGGGGGCACAGATACGCAGTATTTT. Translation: CSAPLAGGTDTQYF.

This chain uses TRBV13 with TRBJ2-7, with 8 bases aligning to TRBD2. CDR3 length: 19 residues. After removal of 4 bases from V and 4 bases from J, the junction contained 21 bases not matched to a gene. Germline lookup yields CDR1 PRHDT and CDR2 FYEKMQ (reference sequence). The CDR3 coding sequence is TGTGCCAGCAGCTGGGAACGGGGTGCCTCCGGGAGGGCGGAATACGAGCAGTACTTC. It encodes CASSWERGASGRAEYEQYF.

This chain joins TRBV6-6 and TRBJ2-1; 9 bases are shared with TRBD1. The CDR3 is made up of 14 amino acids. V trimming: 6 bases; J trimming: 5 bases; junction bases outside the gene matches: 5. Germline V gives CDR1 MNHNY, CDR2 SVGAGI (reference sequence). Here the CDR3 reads CASSHGTGHNEQFF. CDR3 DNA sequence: TGTGCCAGCAGCCACGGGACAGGGCACAATGAGCAGTTCTTC.

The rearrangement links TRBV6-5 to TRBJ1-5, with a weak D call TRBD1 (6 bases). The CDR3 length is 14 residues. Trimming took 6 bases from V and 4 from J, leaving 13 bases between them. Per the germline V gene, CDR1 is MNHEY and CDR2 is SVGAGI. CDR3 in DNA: TGTGCCAGCAGGAAACAGGGTCTTAATCAGCCCCAGCATTTT. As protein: CASRKQGLNQPQHF.

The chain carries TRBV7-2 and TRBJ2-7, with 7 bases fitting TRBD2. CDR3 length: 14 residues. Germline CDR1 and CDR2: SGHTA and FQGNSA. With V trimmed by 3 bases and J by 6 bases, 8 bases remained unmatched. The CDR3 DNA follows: TGTGCCAGCAGCTTCTCTCTAGCGGAGGGCGAGCAGTACTTC. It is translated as CASSFSLAEGEQYF.

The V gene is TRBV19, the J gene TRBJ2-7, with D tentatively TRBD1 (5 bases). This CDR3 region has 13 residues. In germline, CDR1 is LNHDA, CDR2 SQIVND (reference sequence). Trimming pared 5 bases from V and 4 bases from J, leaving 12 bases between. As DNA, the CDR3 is TGTGCCAGTAGTTCCGACAGTTCGTACGAGCAGTACTTC. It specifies CASSSDSSYEQYF.

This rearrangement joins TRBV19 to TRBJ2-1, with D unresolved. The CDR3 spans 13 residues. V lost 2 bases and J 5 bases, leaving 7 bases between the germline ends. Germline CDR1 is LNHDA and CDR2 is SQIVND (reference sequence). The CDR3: CASSIIRDNEQFF. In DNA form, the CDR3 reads TGTGCCAGTAGTATAATTAGAGACAATGAGCAGTTCTTC.

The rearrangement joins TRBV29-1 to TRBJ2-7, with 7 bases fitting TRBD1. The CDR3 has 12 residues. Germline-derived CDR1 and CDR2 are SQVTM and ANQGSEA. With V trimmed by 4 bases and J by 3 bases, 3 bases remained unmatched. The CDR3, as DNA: TGCAGCGTTGTGGACAGGCTCTACGAGCAGTACTTC. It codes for CSVVDRLYEQYF.

The CDR3 nucleotides read TGTGCCAGCAGACTAGCGGGAGTAGGGACCTACGAGCAGTACTTC. Amino acid sequence: CASRLAGVGTYEQYF. The chain uses TRBV7-2 and TRBJ2-7, with 11 nucleotides matching TRBD2. Germline V gives CDR1 SGHTA, CDR2 FQGNSA. V lost 6 bases to trimming and J lost 2 bases; unmatched junction nucleotides: 6. The CDR3 extends over 15 amino acids.

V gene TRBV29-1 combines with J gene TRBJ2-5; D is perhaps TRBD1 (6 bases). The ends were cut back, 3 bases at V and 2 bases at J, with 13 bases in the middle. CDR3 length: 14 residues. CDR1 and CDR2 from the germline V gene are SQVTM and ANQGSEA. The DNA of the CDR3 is TGCAGCGTTGAGGGGGCCACGGGGCAAGAGACCCAGTACTTC. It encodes CSVEGATGQETQYF. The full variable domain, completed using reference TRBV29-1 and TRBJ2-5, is SAVISQKPSRDICQRGTSLTIQCQVDSQVTMMFWYRQQPGQSLTLIATANQGSEATYESGFVIDKFPISRPNLTFSTLTVSNMSPEDSSIYLCSVEGATGQETQYFGPGTRLLVL.

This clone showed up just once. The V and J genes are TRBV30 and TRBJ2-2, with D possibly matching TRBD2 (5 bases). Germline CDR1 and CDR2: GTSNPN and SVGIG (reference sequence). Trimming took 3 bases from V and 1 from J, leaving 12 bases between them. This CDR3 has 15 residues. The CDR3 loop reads CAWRQGRENTGELFF. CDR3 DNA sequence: TGTGCCTGGAGACAAGGACGGGAGAACACCGGGGAGCTGTTTTTT.

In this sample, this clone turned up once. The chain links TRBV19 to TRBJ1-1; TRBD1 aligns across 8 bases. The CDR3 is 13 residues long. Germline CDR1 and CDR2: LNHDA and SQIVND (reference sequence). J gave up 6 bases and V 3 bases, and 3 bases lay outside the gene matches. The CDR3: CASSMDRAAEAFF. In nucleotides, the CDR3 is TGTGCCAGTAGTATGGACAGGGCGGCTGAAGCTTTCTTT.

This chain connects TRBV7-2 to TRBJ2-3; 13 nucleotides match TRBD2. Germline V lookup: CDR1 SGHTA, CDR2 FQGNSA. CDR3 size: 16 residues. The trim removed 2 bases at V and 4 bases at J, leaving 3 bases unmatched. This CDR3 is CASSLKLAGGADTQYF. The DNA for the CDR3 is TGTGCCAGCAGCTTAAAACTAGCGGGAGGGGCAGATACGCAGTATTTT.

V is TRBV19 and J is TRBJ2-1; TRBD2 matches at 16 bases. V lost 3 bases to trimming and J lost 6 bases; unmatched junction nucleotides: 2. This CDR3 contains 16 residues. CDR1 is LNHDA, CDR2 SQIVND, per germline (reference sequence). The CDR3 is CASSMGLAGGLNEQFF. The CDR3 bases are TGTGCCAGTAGTATGGGACTAGCGGGAGGGCTCAATGAGCAGTTCTTC.

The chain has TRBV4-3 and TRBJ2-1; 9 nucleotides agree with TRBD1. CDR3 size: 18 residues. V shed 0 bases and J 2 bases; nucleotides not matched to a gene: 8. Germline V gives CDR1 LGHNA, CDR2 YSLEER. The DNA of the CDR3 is TGCGCCAGCAGCCAAGATCCCCCAAGACAGGGGGCCTACAATGAGCAGTTCTTC. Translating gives CASSQDPPRQGAYNEQFF.

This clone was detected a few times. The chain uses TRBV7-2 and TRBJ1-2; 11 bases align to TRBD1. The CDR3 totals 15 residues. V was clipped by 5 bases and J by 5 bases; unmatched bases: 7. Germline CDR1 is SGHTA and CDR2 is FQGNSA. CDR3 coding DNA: TGTGCCAGCAGCGGACAGGGGGCGCAGAATTATGGCTACACCTTC. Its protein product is CASSGQGAQNYGYTF.

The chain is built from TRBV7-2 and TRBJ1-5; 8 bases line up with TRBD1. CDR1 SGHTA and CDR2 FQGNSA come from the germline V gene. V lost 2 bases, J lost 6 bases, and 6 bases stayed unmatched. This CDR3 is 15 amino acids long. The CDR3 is CASSLTQGAGQPQHF. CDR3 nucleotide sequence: TGTGCCAGCAGCTTAACCCAGGGGGCAGGTCAGCCCCAGCATTTT.

CDR3 nucleotide sequence: TGTGCCAGCAGTTGGTTGGGACAGGGGAATTCACCCCTCCACTTT. Residues: CASSWLGQGNSPLHF. The chain uses TRBV7-2 and TRBJ1-6; the match to TRBD1 covers 10 bases. With 6 bases clipped from V and 7 bases from J, the junction kept 6 bases outside the gene matches. This CDR3 region has 15 residues. Germline loops: CDR1 SGHTA, CDR2 FQGNSA. Looking up the rest from reference TRBV7-2 and TRBJ1-6 gives the full variable domain: GAGVSQSPSNKVTEKGKDVELRCDPISGHTALYWYRQSLGQGLEFLIYFQGNSAPDKSGLPSDRFSAERTGGSVSTLTIQRTQQEDSAVYLCASSWLGQGNSPLHFGNGTRLTVT.

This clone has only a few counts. DNA of the CDR3: TGTGCCACCAGCAGTGCCAGACAGGGTACGGAGACCCAGTACTTC. Translating gives CATSSARQGTETQYF. V and J are TRBV15 and TRBJ2-5, with TRBD1 identical over 7 bases. The junction had 9 bases not matched to a gene; V was cut back by 3 bases and J by 5 bases. The CDR3 sequence is 15 residues long. Germline V lookup: CDR1 LNHNV, CDR2 YYDKDF (reference sequence).

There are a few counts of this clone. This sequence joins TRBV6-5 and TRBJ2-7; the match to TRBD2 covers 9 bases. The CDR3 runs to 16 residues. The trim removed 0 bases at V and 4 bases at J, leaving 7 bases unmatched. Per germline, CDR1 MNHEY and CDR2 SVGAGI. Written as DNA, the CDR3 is TGTGCCAGCAGTTACTCTGGGGCTAGCGGGAATTACGAGCAGTACTTC. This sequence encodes CASSYSGASGNYEQYF.

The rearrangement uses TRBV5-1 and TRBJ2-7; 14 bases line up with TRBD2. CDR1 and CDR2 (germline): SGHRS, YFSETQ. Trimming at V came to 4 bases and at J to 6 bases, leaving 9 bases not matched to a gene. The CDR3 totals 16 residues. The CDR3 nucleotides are TGCGCCAGCAGCCTACTTACCGGGACTAGCGGGAGCGAGCAGTACTTC. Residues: CASSLLTGTSGSEQYF.

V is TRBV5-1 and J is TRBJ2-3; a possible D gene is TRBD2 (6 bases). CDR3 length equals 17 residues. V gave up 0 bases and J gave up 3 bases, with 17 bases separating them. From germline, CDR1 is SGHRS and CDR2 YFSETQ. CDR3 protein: CASSLAVSGVTTDTQYF. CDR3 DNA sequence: TGCGCCAGCAGCTTGGCCGTATCGGGGGTTACAACAGATACGCAGTATTTT.

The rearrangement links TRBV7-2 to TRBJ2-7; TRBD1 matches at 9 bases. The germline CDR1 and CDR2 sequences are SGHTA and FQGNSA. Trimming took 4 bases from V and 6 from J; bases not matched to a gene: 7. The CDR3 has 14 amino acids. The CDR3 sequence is CASSSGQGSLEQYF. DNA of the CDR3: TGTGCCAGCAGCTCGGGACAGGGTTCACTCGAGCAGTACTTC.

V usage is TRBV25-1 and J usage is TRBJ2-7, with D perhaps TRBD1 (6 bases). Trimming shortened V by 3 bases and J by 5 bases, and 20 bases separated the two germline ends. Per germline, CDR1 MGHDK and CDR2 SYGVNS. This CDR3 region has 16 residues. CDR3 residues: CASSELSWQGRHEQYF. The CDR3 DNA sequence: TGTGCCAGCAGTGAGCTATCGTGGCAGGGGCGCCACGAGCAGTACTTC.